What follows are 18 T cell receptor beta chains derived from one specimen sequenced in a study of identical twins. TCRdb recomputed calls from the 5' RACE reads with MiXCR, one row per CDR3 protein. Found here are hundreds of thousands of distinct CDR3 sequences, roughly 18% of them singletons; the top ten hold under 15%. These records were also assigned to another study, of T cells expressing NK-cell markers.

Sequenced input: PBMCs. These TCRs come from a woman aged 18-29 years in good health.

The chain carries TRBV7-9 and TRBJ2-7, with TRBD2 as a possible D gene (5 bases). Between the trimmed V and J ends, which lost 4 bases and 1 base, there was a span of 11 bases. The CDR3 loop spans 14 amino acids. In germline, CDR1 is SEHNR, CDR2 FQNEAQ (reference sequence). This chain's CDR3 is CASSWQRLSYEQYF. As DNA, the CDR3 is TGTGCCAGCAGCTGGCAGCGGTTATCCTACGAGCAGTACTTC.

This clonotype was seen a handful of times. This sequence joins TRBV12-3 or TRBV12-4 and TRBJ2-5; possible D gene TRBD1, 5 bases. Trimming shortened V by 2 bases and J by 3 bases, and 13 bases separated the two germline ends. This CDR3 comprises 15 residues. CDR3 DNA: TGTGCCAGCAGTTTAACTAACTCAGGGAAAGAGACCCAGTACTTC. Protein: CASSLTNSGKETQYF.

This clonotype was detected many times. The genes are TRBV20-1 and TRBJ2-5; the D gene is possibly TRBD1 (7 bases). This CDR3 comprises 14 residues. V lost 3 bases to trimming and J lost 7 bases, with 18 bases between them. Germline CDR1 and CDR2: DFQATT and SNEGSKA (reference sequence). CDR3 DNA: TGCAGTGCTAGGCGACAGGGCCTGGGAGGGACCCAGTACTTC. Translating it yields CSARRQGLGGTQYF.

There are many counts of this clonotype. The CDR3 coding sequence is TGCGCCAGCACCCCTGACGCCGGGATGAGTAGCGGGAGGGTTCTGTATTTT. Its translation is CASTPDAGMSSGRVLYF. The chain joins TRBV4-3 to TRBJ2-3; 11 nucleotides align to TRBD2. Germline CDR1 reads LGHNA; CDR2 reads YSLEER. The CDR3 covers 17 residues. V shed 7 bases and J 14 bases; nucleotides not matched to a gene: 23.

V and J are TRBV5-1 and TRBJ2-7, with D perhaps TRBD2 (6 bases). There are 16 residues in the CDR3. Germline CDR1 and CDR2: SGHRS and YFSETQ. V lost 0 bases to trimming and J lost 7 bases, with 20 bases between them. The CDR3 DNA follows: TGCGCCAGCAGCTTGGCTAATAGGCGCGGGACCTTGGAGCAGTACTTC. Translated, it gives CASSLANRRGTLEQYF.

The gene calls are TRBV7-9 and TRBJ1-1; D is undetermined. Looked up from germline, CDR1 is SEHNR and CDR2 is FQNEAQ (reference sequence). Trimming shortened V by 5 bases and J by 4 bases, and 14 bases separated the two germline ends. The CDR3 consists of 14 residues. As DNA, the CDR3 is TGTGCCAGCAGCCCTAACACCGGGAGCACTGAAGCTTTCTTT. Protein sequence: CASSPNTGSTEAFF.

The gene calls are TRBV6-1 and TRBJ1-1; D unresolved. CDR1 and CDR2 (germline): MNHNS, SASEGT. Trimming removed 5 bases at V and 2 bases at J, with 15 bases between. The CDR3 loop spans 15 amino acids. The CDR3 spells CASSHRGSGNTEAFF. The CDR3 DNA sequence: TGTGCCAGCAGTCATCGCGGCTCAGGCAACACTGAAGCTTTCTTT.

This clonotype has a handful of counts. V gene TRBV12-3 or TRBV12-4 combines with J gene TRBJ1-5; D perhaps matches TRBD1 (6 bases). Trimming stripped 1 base from V and 9 bases from J, with 13 bases between. CDR3 length: 14 residues. The CDR3 nucleotides are TGTGCCAGCAGTTTAGAACAGGGCCAGGGGCCCCAGCATTTT. As protein: CASSLEQGQGPQHF.

The V call is TRBV27, the J call TRBJ1-2, with 8 bases matching TRBD1. This CDR3 region has 13 residues. V lost 6 bases, J lost 8 bases, and 8 bases stayed unmatched. Germline CDR1 MNHEY, CDR2 SMNVEV (reference sequence). DNA of the CDR3: TGTGCCAGCAGGACTGGACAGGGAGGCGGCTACACCTTC. Translation gives CASRTGQGGGYTF.

This clonotype turned up a few times. The chain carries TRBV27 and TRBJ2-7; D possibly uses TRBD1 or TRBD2 (5 bases each). The CDR3 covers 14 residues. V was shortened by 6 bases and J by 4 bases, with 16 bases between the two germline ends. In germline, CDR1 is MNHEY, CDR2 SMNVEV (reference sequence). CDR3 sequence: CASSLTRDPYEQYF. The CDR3 coding sequence is TGTGCCAGCAGCCTTACAAGGGACCCTTACGAGCAGTACTTC.

This chain connects TRBV7-9 to TRBJ2-1; no definite D call. The CDR3 runs to 12 residues. The germline gives CDR1 SEHNR, CDR2 FQNEAQ (reference sequence). V lost 4 bases and J 5 bases, leaving 6 bases between the germline ends. The CDR3 DNA is TGTGCCAGCAGCTGGGCAAACAATGAGCAGTTCTTC. Its protein is CASSWANNEQFF.

This chain links TRBV12-3 or TRBV12-4 with TRBJ2-7; 7 bases are shared with TRBD1. The CDR3 has 13 residues. J lost 7 bases, V lost 6 bases, and 9 bases had no gene match. The CDR3 reads CASSPTGEWEQYF. CDR3 sequence (DNA): TGTGCCAGCAGCCCAACAGGGGAGTGGGAGCAGTACTTC.

The chain combines TRBV7-9 with TRBJ1-1; D might be TRBD1 (6 bases). Germline CDR1 is SEHNR and CDR2 is FQNEAQ (reference sequence). V lost 3 bases and J lost 4, with 12 bases in between. The CDR3 sequence is 14 residues long. The CDR3 loop reads CASSFSRGSTEAFF. The CDR3 DNA sequence: TGTGCCAGCAGCTTCAGCAGGGGCTCCACTGAAGCTTTCTTT.

The gene calls are TRBV6-2 or TRBV6-3 and TRBJ2-1, with 7 bases that match TRBD1. This CDR3 comprises 12 residues. After removal of 5 bases from V and 15 bases from J, the junction contained 10 bases not matched to a gene. Per germline, CDR1 MNHEY and CDR2 SVGEGT. CDR3 DNA sequence: TGTGCCAGCAGTCCGCAAGGACAGGTCCGGTTCTTC. Translating it yields CASSPQGQVRFF.

This chain uses TRBV5-1 with TRBJ2-1, with 11 bases aligning to TRBD1. This CDR3 region has 15 residues. The V segment lost 5 bases and the J segment 7 bases; nucleotides outside the gene matches: 8. Germline V gene lookup returns CDR1 SGHRS and CDR2 YFSETQ. This CDR3 is CASRSGTGGLNEQFF. The CDR3 DNA is TGCGCCAGCAGATCGGGGACAGGGGGATTGAATGAGCAGTTCTTC.

CDR3: CSAGRASGGGTDTQYF. The CDR3, as DNA: TGCAGTGCTGGCCGGGCTAGCGGAGGGGGCACAGATACGCAGTATTTT. The rearrangement uses TRBV20-1 and TRBJ2-3; 7 bases match TRBD2. The CDR3 is 16 residues long. Germline assignment: CDR1 DFQATT and CDR2 SNEGSKA (reference sequence). V trimming: 5 bases; J trimming: 1 base; junction bases outside the gene matches: 12.

This clonotype was recorded a few times. This chain connects TRBV20-1 to TRBJ2-3; 8 nucleotides agree with TRBD2. CDR1 is DFQATT, CDR2 SNEGSKA, per germline (reference sequence). V was clipped by 7 bases and J by 6 bases; unmatched bases: 6. This CDR3 is 12 amino acids long. CDR3 coding DNA: TGCAGTGGGCGGCGGGGGGAGGATACGCAGTATTTT. Amino acid sequence: CSGRRGEDTQYF.

In regard to this clonotype: A clone one base away is much larger, so this may be a read error. The chain carries TRBV5-6 and TRBJ2-5; D is unclear. Germline values: CDR1 SGHDT, CDR2 YYEEEE. CDR3 length equals 18 residues. The DNA for the CDR3 is TGTGCCAGGAGCTCGATCCGACTCTCTCGACCCTTAAAAGAGACCCAGTACTTC. It yields the protein CARSSIRLSRPLKETQYF.